These 17 T cell receptor beta chains were all obtained from the same sample, sequenced in a study of cytomegalovirus exposure and HLA in healthy donors. The PCR used 60 Vbeta and 13 Jbeta primers. Sequencing was performed with immunoSEQ multiplex PCR; in TCRdb, only in-frame clones are kept and a portion is missing. This table has about 180,000 clones, about 79% appearing once. Material for sequencing was PBMCs. The receptors were sampled from a girl aged 2 to 10 in good health and CMV-seropositive.

The V call is TRBV30, the J call TRBJ2-7, with 9 bases fitting TRBD1. The CDR3 covers 14 residues. CDR1 is GTSNPN, CDR2 SVGIG, per germline (reference sequence). Germline trimming cut 0 bases from V and 6 bases from J; bases unmatched to any gene: 6. The CDR3 DNA is TGTGCCTGGAGTGTACAGGGGACAGGGTCCGAGCAGTACTTC. Translation: CAWSVQGTGSEQYF.

The V and J genes are TRBV29-1 and TRBJ1-5; weak D call: TRBD1 (5 bases). V was clipped by 4 bases and J by 7 bases, with 8 bases between them. Per germline, CDR1 SQVTM and CDR2 ANQGSEA. The CDR3 has 11 residues. The CDR3 bases are TGCAGCGTTGGGGACTTCCAGCCCCAGCATTTT. As protein: CSVGDFQPQHF.

This clone has only one observation. This chain links TRBV28 with TRBJ2-3, with 8 positions matching TRBD1. V was pared by 6 bases and J by 6 bases, with 11 bases of the junction left unmatched. This CDR3 comprises 15 residues. Per germline, CDR1 MDHEN and CDR2 SYDVKM. CDR3 sequence reads: CASRVGTGGLDTQYF. The CDR3 nucleotides read TGTGCCAGCAGAGTGGGGACAGGTGGTTTGGATACGCAGTATTTT.

The chain joins TRBV5-1 to TRBJ2-2, with D tentatively TRBD2 (7 bases). CDR3 length: 16 residues. The germline V gene has CDR1 SGHRS and CDR2 YFSETQ. V lost 1 base and J lost 6, with 16 bases in between. Here the CDR3 reads CASSLSPGGLAGELFF. The CDR3 DNA sequence: TGCGCCAGCAGCTTGAGTCCCGGGGGGCTGGCCGGGGAGCTGTTTTTT.

The chain recombines TRBV14 with TRBJ1-1, with 7 positions matching TRBD1. V shed 4 bases and J 12 bases; nucleotides not matched to a gene: 8. This CDR3 is 12 amino acids long. Germline loops: CDR1 SGHDN, CDR2 FVKESK. In DNA, the CDR3 is TGTGCCAGCAGCCGAGAGGGGGCCCAATCTTTCTTT. Its protein product is CASSREGAQSFF.

This clone was found a few times. Other DNA sequences in this specimen translate into the identical CDR3. The chain carries TRBV18 and TRBJ1-1; TRBD1 might be the D (6 bases). Trimming pared 3 bases from V and 1 base from J, leaving 6 bases between. This CDR3 spans 13 amino acids. Germline V CDR1 and CDR2: KGHSH, LQKENI. The CDR3 DNA reads TGTGCCAGCTCACCGACAGGGAACACTGAAGCTTTCTTT. This sequence encodes CASSPTGNTEAFF.

This clone was recorded only once. The chain uses TRBV5-5 and TRBJ2-1; D call uncertain. The ends were cut back, 4 bases at V and 0 bases at J, with 8 bases in the middle. This CDR3 is built from 14 residues. CDR1 is SGHKS, CDR2 YYEKEE, per germline (reference sequence). This CDR3 is CASSGMSSYNEQFF. The CDR3 nucleotides are TGTGCCAGCAGCGGTATGAGCTCCTACAATGAGCAGTTCTTC.

V and J are TRBV30 and TRBJ1-5; perhaps TRBD1 as D (6 bases). The CDR3 covers 14 residues. From germline, CDR1 is GTSNPN and CDR2 SVGIG (reference sequence). Between the trimmed V and J ends, which lost 2 bases and 2 bases, there was a span of 10 bases. The CDR3 bases are TGTGCCTGGAGTAGAGGGGGTCGCAATCAGCCCCAGCATTTT. This translates into CAWSRGGRNQPQHF. The complete variable domain, with remaining parts taken from reference TRBV30 and TRBJ1-5, reads SQTIHQWPATLVQPVGSPLSLECTVEGTSNPNLYWYRQAAGRGLQLLFYSVGIGQISSEVPQNLSASRPQDRQFILSSKKLLLSDSGFYLCAWSRGGRNQPQHFGDGTRLSIL.

V and J are TRBV2 and TRBJ2-1; 8 bases map to TRBD2. In germline, CDR1 is SNHLY, CDR2 FYNNEI. This CDR3 comprises 15 residues. After removal of 5 bases from V and 10 bases from J, the junction contained 13 bases not matched to a gene. The CDR3 bases are TGTGCCAGCAGTTCTCTCGGTAGCGGGGTTACGGAGCAGTTCTTC. This sequence encodes CASSSLGSGVTEQFF.

The chain uses TRBV6-6 and TRBJ2-7; TRBD1 matches 8 bases. Germline V gene sequence: CDR1 MNHNY, CDR2 SVGAGI (reference sequence). This CDR3 region has 14 residues. Trimming at V came to 6 bases and at J to 4 bases, leaving 8 bases not matched to a gene. CDR3 coding DNA: TGTGCCAGCAGCAACGGCAGGGGGCGGTACGAGCAGTACTTC. This translates into CASSNGRGRYEQYF.

The genes are TRBV6-6 and TRBJ2-1; 13 bases align to TRBD2. V shed 10 bases and J 10 bases; nucleotides not matched to a gene: 13. Germline-derived CDR1 and CDR2 are MNHNY and SVGAGI (reference sequence). The CDR3 totals 15 residues. CDR3 residues: CATHTFGLAGVEQFF. In DNA, the CDR3 is TGTGCCACCCATACCTTCGGACTAGCGGGAGTCGAGCAGTTCTTC.

This rearrangement joins TRBV5-1 to TRBJ2-2; TRBD2 agrees at 8 bases. Trimming took 0 bases from V and 4 from J; bases not matched to a gene: 11. This CDR3 spans 18 amino acids. The V gene's germline CDR1 is SGHRS and CDR2 YFSETQ. As DNA, the CDR3 is TGCGCCAGCAGCTTGGATCCCCGTCGGCTAGCGGGCACCGGGGAGCTGTTTTTT. It is translated as CASSLDPRRLAGTGELFF.

The chain combines TRBV7-2 with TRBJ2-3; 7 nucleotides agree with TRBD2. Germline V lookup: CDR1 SGHTA, CDR2 FQGNSA. The CDR3 length is 15 residues. V was pared by 0 bases and J by 5 bases, with 5 bases of the junction left unmatched. CDR3 DNA: TGTGCCAGCAGCTTAGCGGGAGGGCCGATAGATACGCAGTATTTT. This gives the protein CASSLAGGPIDTQYF.

The V call is TRBV5-4, the J call TRBJ1-1; D may be TRBD1 (5 bases). Germline CDR1 and CDR2: SGHNT and YYREEE (reference sequence). Trimming removed 4 bases from V and 4 bases from J, with 11 bases in between. The CDR3 sequence is 13 residues long. The CDR3 DNA sequence: TGTGCCAGCAGCGCGCTCCAGGGCACTGAAGCTTTCTTT. Protein sequence: CASSALQGTEAFF.

In this sample, this clone turned up once. The chain joins TRBV25-1 to TRBJ1-1; tentatively, D is TRBD1 (5 bases). CDR3 length: 14 residues. V lost 2 bases and J lost 3, with 10 bases in between. From germline, CDR1 is MGHDK and CDR2 SYGVNS. The CDR3 protein is CASSESWGDTEAFF. In DNA form, the CDR3 reads TGTGCCAGCAGTGAAAGCTGGGGGGACACTGAAGCTTTCTTT.

This chain connects TRBV7-2 to TRBJ2-7, with D tentatively TRBD1 (6 bases). The CDR3 extends over 15 amino acids. CDR1 is SGHTA and CDR2 is FQGNSA in the germline V gene. V was cut by 5 bases and J by 5 bases, with 19 bases left in between. CDR3 region: CASSPNRAARNEQYF. Written as DNA, the CDR3 is TGTGCCAGCAGCCCTAACAGGGCGGCAAGAAACGAGCAGTACTTC.

V and J are TRBV4-1 and TRBJ2-1, with 9 bases identical to TRBD2. The CDR3 is made up of 14 amino acids. Germline V gives CDR1 MGHRA, CDR2 YSYEKL. Trimming at V came to 4 bases and at J to 8 bases, leaving 6 bases not matched to a gene. For the CDR3, the DNA is TGCGCCAGCAGCCCAAGCGGGGGGCCCGATGAGCAGTTCTTC. Translated, it gives CASSPSGGPDEQFF.